This is a list of T cell receptor beta chains from one sample in a study of regulatory T cells in long-lasting Graves disease. MiXCR, applied by TCRdb to the multiplex PCR reads, yields one record per CDR3 protein. This sample has 390,000 or so distinct CDR3 sequences, with less than 30% found just once. The input for sequencing was peripheral blood mononuclear cells (PBMCs), taken when the disease was refractory, from a patient treated with antithyroid drugs. The receptors originated from a woman in her thirties or forties with Graves disease. Each CDR3 is given with its conserved first and last residue. Fields, in order: clone size, D gene, J gene, V gene, CDR3 protein, CDR3 DNA. A D gene is named only where the DNA matches it firmly. The size entry is marked missing in some rows and otherwise reads once, few, many or a size class.

many | - | TRBJ2-7 | TRBV6-1 | CASSPMTYEQYF | TGTGCCAGCAGTCCCATGACCTACGAGCAGTACTTC
many | - | TRBJ1-4 | TRBV28 | CASSLSQVNEKLFF | TGTGCCAGCAGTTTGTCACAGGTTAATGAAAAACTGTTTTTT
- | TRBD1 | TRBJ1-4 | TRBV5-4 | CASSSQGASEKLFF | TGTGCCAGCAGCTCGCAGGGGGCTTCTGAAAAACTGTTTTTT
- | - | TRBJ1-1 | TRBV12-3/TRBV12-4 | CASSRGSYMNTEAFF | TGTGCCAGCAGTCGGGGCAGCTACATGAACACTGAAGCTTTCTTT
medium-sized | - | TRBJ2-5 | TRBV28 | CASHEEFQETQYF | TGTGCCAGCCACGAGGAATTCCAAGAGACCCAGTACTTC
many | TRBD1 | TRBJ1-6 | TRBV6-1 | CATETPGQGSPLHF | TGTGCCACCGAGACCCCGGGACAGGGGTCACCCCTCCACTTT
- | - | TRBJ1-4 | TRBV5-1 | CASSDSMNEKLFF | TGCGCCAGCTCCGACAGCATGAATGAAAAACTGTTTTTT
many | - | TRBJ1-4 | TRBV28 | CASSLRGRDEKLFF | TGTGCCAGCAGTTTAAGGGGTAGGGATGAAAAACTGTTTTTT
few | - | TRBJ1-6 | TRBV20-1 | CSASDEPGQQYNSPLHF | TGCAGTGCTAGTGACGAACCGGGACAACAATATAATTCACCCCTCCACTTT
few | - | TRBJ1-4 | TRBV3-1 | CASSHSTGHEKLFF | TGTGCCAGCAGCCATAGTACAGGTCACGAAAAACTGTTTTTT
few | TRBD1 | TRBJ1-5 | TRBV30 | CAWSVGTEGQPQHF | TGTGCCTGGAGTGTTGGGACAGAGGGTCAGCCCCAGCATTTT
many | - | TRBJ1-1 | TRBV6-1 | CASNLKSGGGYGAFF | TGTGCCAGCAACCTGAAGTCCGGGGGGGGTTACGGAGCTTTCTTT
many | - | TRBJ2-7 | TRBV15 | CATSRVGWTAGEQYF | TGTGCCACCAGCAGAGTGGGGTGGACTGCCGGGGAGCAGTACTTC
few | TRBD1 | TRBJ2-7 | TRBV11-2 | CASSELGGQVSYEQYF | TGTGCCAGCAGCGAACTGGGGGGACAGGTCTCCTACGAGCAGTACTTC
- | - | TRBJ2-5 | TRBV6-1 | CASSPESTRGETQYF | TGTGCCAGCTCACCAGAGTCAACGAGGGGCGAGACCCAGTACTTC
many | TRBD1 | TRBJ1-1 | TRBV5-6 | CASSFRGWNTEAFF | TGTGCCAGCAGCTTCAGGGGGTGGAACACTGAAGCTTTCTTT
many | - | TRBJ2-7 | TRBV2 | CASEVEGEQYF | TGTGCCAGCGAAGTAGAGGGCGAGCAGTACTTC
- | TRBD1 | TRBJ2-1 | TRBV29-1 | CSVGVRGQGLIRRDNEQFF | TGCAGCGTTGGAGTTCGGGGACAGGGGTTAATTCGTCGGGACAATGAGCAGTTCTTC
many | TRBD2 | TRBJ2-2 | TRBV12-3/TRBV12-4 | CASSSSGRAPGELFF | TGTGCCAGCAGCAGTAGCGGGAGGGCGCCCGGGGAGCTGTTTTTT
- | TRBD2 | TRBJ2-7 | TRBV28 | CASSLELAGVNEQYF | TGTGCCAGCAGTTTAGAATTAGCGGGAGTCAACGAGCAGTACTTC
few | - | TRBJ1-4 | TRBV15 | CATSGETAQDEKLFF | TGTGCCACCAGCGGGGAGACAGCACAAGATGAAAAACTGTTTTTT
many | TRBD1 | TRBJ1-2 | TRBV20-1 | CSASDRGNYGYTF | TGCAGTGCTAGTGACAGGGGCAACTATGGCTACACCTTC